This entry lists 5 T cell receptor beta chains sequenced from one sample in a study of human T cells and chemical hapten exposure. TCRdb independently ran MiXCR on the RACE reads; one entry per CDR3 protein. This repertoire shows roughly 260,000 distinct CDR3 sequences, more than 6.5% found once; its top ten account for under 2.5%. Time point indicated: pre-sensitization, week 0. Specified treatment: therapeutic diphenylcyclopropenone sensitization with weekly scalp DPC. Sequenced here: whole blood, sampled in connection with sensitization to the hapten diphenylcyclopropenone (DPC). These receptors came from a woman in her 40s with alopecia areata. Some clones in this sample may be carry-over from other donors' samples.

The chain has TRBV28 and TRBJ1-1; TRBD1 matches at 7 bases. The V gene end was trimmed by 1 base and the J gene end by 4 bases; junction bases not matched to a gene: 3. The germline CDR1 and CDR2 sequences are MDHEN and SYDVKM. The CDR3 sequence is 14 residues long. CDR3 nucleotide sequence: TGTGCCAGCAGTTTATCGGACAGGAGCACTGAAGCTTTCTTT. Translating gives CASSLSDRSTEAFF.

This rearrangement joins TRBV5-1 to TRBJ2-2, with D perhaps TRBD2 (7 bases). This CDR3 has 16 amino acids. Germline-derived CDR1 and CDR2 are SGHRS and YFSETQ. The V gene lost 6 bases and the J gene lost 6 bases, with 21 bases spanning the gap. CDR3 amino acids: CASTDRGAAGAGELFF. The CDR3 DNA reads as TGCGCCAGCACCGACCGGGGGGCGGCCGGGGCCGGGGAGCTGTTTTTT.

CDR3 region: CASRMSAGSSYNEQFF. DNA of the CDR3: TGTGCCAGCAGGATGAGTGCAGGGAGCTCCTACAATGAGCAGTTCTTC. This chain uses TRBV12-3 or TRBV12-4 with TRBJ2-1; either TRBD1 or TRBD2 may fit D (5 bases each). The CDR3 totals 16 residues. Trimming took off 6 bases at V and 0 bases at J, with 15 bases between the two ends.

The gene calls are TRBV9 and TRBJ1-5, with 8 bases fitting TRBD1. This CDR3 is built from 14 residues. Per germline, CDR1 SGDLS and CDR2 YYNGEE. V lost 3 bases to trimming and J lost 7 bases; unmatched junction nucleotides: 6. The CDR3 protein is CASSAGTGSQPQHF. The CDR3, as DNA: TGTGCCAGCAGCGCTGGGACAGGTTCACAGCCCCAGCATTTT.

The chain has TRBV6-2 or TRBV6-3 and TRBJ2-7; TRBD1 matches 12 bases. V trimming: 4 bases; J trimming: 5 bases; junction bases outside the gene matches: 6. Germline-derived CDR1 and CDR2 are MNHEY and SVGEGT. The CDR3 extends over 15 amino acids. The CDR3 nucleotides are TGTGCCAGCAGTTCTACCGGGACAGGGGGCGACGAGCAGTACTTC. Translated, it gives CASSSTGTGGDEQYF.